These 26 T cell receptor beta chains share one sample of origin, sequenced in a study of blood T cell repertoires in COVID-19. Data came from immunoSEQ multiplex PCR; TCRdb stores just in-frame clones and leaves some out. The table lists a few hundred thousand clones, less than 85% of them singletons. Sequencing was performed on peripheral blood. The receptors shown here come from an elderly woman with acute or convalescent COVID-19.

The CDR3 DNA sequence: TGTGCCAGTAGTATATTGGGCAGGGCGAACACTGAAGCTTTCTTT. This gives the protein CASSILGRANTEAFF. The chain joins TRBV19 to TRBJ1-1, with D perhaps matching TRBD1 (5 bases). V was shortened by 2 bases and J by 1 base, with 11 bases between the two germline ends. The germline V gene has CDR1 LNHDA and CDR2 SQIVND (reference sequence). This CDR3 spans 15 amino acids.

Comments on this clone: Other DNA sequences in this specimen translate into the identical CDR3. The chain recombines TRBV6-5 with TRBJ2-7, with D uncertain. CDR3 length equals 11 residues. The V end lost 3 bases, the J end lost 4 bases, and 4 bases lay between the germline ends. The germline V gene has CDR1 MNHEY and CDR2 SVGAGI. The CDR3: CASSYEYEQYF. The CDR3 DNA follows: TGTGCCAGCAGTTATGAGTACGAGCAGTACTTC.

Worth noting for this clone: Its ends do not fully match the called genes, so a read error is possible. The chain couples TRBV7-7 to TRBJ2-2; D perhaps matches TRBD2 (5 bases). The germline V gene encodes CDR1 SSHAT and CDR2 FNYEAQ (reference sequence). This CDR3 has 16 amino acids. CDR3 nucleotides: TGTGCTAGCAGCTTAATAGCGCGGCCGAACACCGGGGAGCTGTTTTTT. This codes for CASSLIARPNTGELFF.

The chain combines TRBV5-4 with TRBJ2-1, with 12 bases matching TRBD2. V shed 0 bases, J shed 12 bases, and the junction held 10 bases outside the gene matches. Germline lookup yields CDR1 SGHNT and CDR2 YYREEE (reference sequence). This CDR3 is 16 amino acids long. DNA of the CDR3: TGTGCCAGCAGCTTGGCTAGCGGGGGGGTTACAATGAGGCAGTTCTTC. Its translation: CASSLASGGVTMRQFF.

The rearrangement joins TRBV6-2 or TRBV6-3 to TRBJ2-3, with 8 bases lining up with TRBD2. The CDR3 spans 16 residues. CDR1 and CDR2 (germline): MNHEY, SVGEGT. After removal of 2 bases from V and 6 bases from J, the junction contained 10 bases not matched to a gene. CDR3 coding DNA: TGTGCCAGCAGTTACAACAGCGGGGGAGGTAGGGATACGCAGTATTTT. This translates into CASSYNSGGGRDTQYF.

The chain carries TRBV7-2 and TRBJ1-5, with TRBD1 matching over 7 bases. The CDR3 is 15 amino acids. V shed 0 bases and J 7 bases; nucleotides not matched to a gene: 6. Looked up from germline, CDR1 is SGHTA and CDR2 is FQGNSA. The CDR3 nucleotides read TGTGCCAGCAGCTTAGCGACAGGGACGCAGCAGCCCCAGCATTTT. It is translated as CASSLATGTQQPQHF.

This chain connects TRBV14 to TRBJ2-4; 8 nucleotides align to TRBD1. Germline values: CDR1 SGHDN, CDR2 FVKESK. This CDR3 spans 14 amino acids. V was pared by 5 bases and J by 6 bases, with 6 bases of the junction left unmatched. The CDR3: CASSEAGGGNIQYF. CDR3 DNA sequence: TGTGCCAGCAGCGAGGCAGGGGGCGGAAACATTCAGTACTTC.

V and J are TRBV5-1 and TRBJ1-3; a weak D match, TRBD1 (5 bases). The CDR3 extends over 15 amino acids. Germline CDR1 is SGHRS and CDR2 is YFSETQ. Trimming left V 4 bases short and J 0 bases short, with 11 bases between. The CDR3 nucleotides are TGCGCCAGCAGCCCCGCCGGGGGCTCTGGAAACACCATATATTTT. Protein: CASSPAGGSGNTIYF.

The V call is TRBV12-3 or TRBV12-4, the J call TRBJ2-7; the D gene is possibly TRBD2 (6 bases). This CDR3 is 13 amino acids long. V gave up 8 bases and J gave up 0 bases, with 11 bases separating them. In DNA, the CDR3 is TGTGCCAGCGGTTCGGGGGTCTCCTACGAGCAGTACTTC. Translated, it gives CASGSGVSYEQYF.

This sequence joins TRBV3-1 (or the pseudogene TRBV3-2) and TRBJ2-2, with TRBD1 matching 9 bases. The CDR3 runs to 16 residues. V lost 4 bases and J lost 3; bases outside the gene matches: 6. Per the germline V gene, CDR1 is LGHDT and CDR2 is YNNKEL (reference sequence). The CDR3 nucleotides are TGTGCCAGCAGCCGTAAACAGGGGGCGCACACCGGGGAGCTGTTTTTT. Protein product: CASSRKQGAHTGELFF.

A remark on this clone: At one end the junction does not follow the germline gene, possibly because of a read error. The CDR3 DNA reads as TGTGCCAGCAACACTCAGACAACGCAGATCTTC. Its translation: CASNTQTTQIF. The chain has TRBV28 and TRBJ1-2; the D is unclear. CDR3 length equals 11 residues. CDR1 and CDR2 from the germline V gene are MDHEN and SYDVKM.

The chain combines TRBV7-2 with TRBJ2-7, with a weak D call TRBD2 (5 bases). Germline V gives CDR1 SGHTA, CDR2 FQGNSA. The CDR3 runs 14 residues. V was pared by 1 base and J by 1 base, with 8 bases between. CDR3: CASSLEGGSYEQYF. In DNA form, the CDR3 reads TGTGCCAGCAGCTTAGAAGGAGGTTCCTACGAGCAGTACTTC.

The V gene is TRBV4-1, the J gene TRBJ2-7; D is possibly TRBD2 (6 bases). V was pared by 3 bases and J by 3 bases, with 9 bases between. Germline CDR1 and CDR2: MGHRA and YSYEKL. The CDR3 runs to 13 residues. The CDR3 spells CASSQGGGYEQYF. The CDR3 bases are TGCGCCAGCAGCCAGGGGGGAGGCTACGAGCAGTACTTC.

V is TRBV6-5 and J is TRBJ2-7, with 8 bases matching TRBD1. Germline assignment: CDR1 MNHEY and CDR2 SVGAGI. The length of the CDR3 is 12 residues. The ends lost 6 bases at V and 6 bases at J; junction bases unmatched: 4. The CDR3 DNA sequence: TGTGCCAGCAGCCGGACAGGGACCGAGCAGTACTTC. It encodes CASSRTGTEQYF.

CDR3 region: CASSPGGGRGVYGYTF. In nucleotides, the CDR3 is TGTGCCAGCAGCCCCGGGGGGGGCAGGGGGGTCTATGGCTACACCTTC. V is TRBV7-9 and J is TRBJ1-2, with TRBD1 matching 7 bases. V dropped 5 bases and J dropped 4; count of bases not matched to a gene: 13. The CDR3 loop spans 16 amino acids. CDR1 and CDR2 from the germline V gene are SEHNR and FQNEAQ (reference sequence).

This rearrangement joins TRBV9 to TRBJ1-4; D gene uncertain. Trimming stripped 0 bases from V and 8 bases from J, with 2 bases between. The CDR3 spans 11 residues. Germline CDR1 and CDR2: SGDLS and YYNGEE. CDR3 protein: CASSVAEKLFF. As DNA, the CDR3 is TGTGCCAGCAGCGTAGCAGAAAAACTGTTTTTT.

This CDR3 is CASSLAAGDSGNTIYF. The CDR3 bases are TGTGCCAGCAGCTTAGCGGCAGGGGACTCTGGAAACACCATATATTTT. The V call is TRBV7-9, the J call TRBJ1-3; possibly TRBD1 for D (6 bases). The CDR3 spans 16 residues. Deletions cut 0 bases from V and 0 bases from J, with 9 bases between. Per germline, CDR1 SEHNR and CDR2 FQNEAQ (reference sequence).

The rearrangement links TRBV10-1 to TRBJ1-5; the D is unclear. Deletions cut 1 base from V and 1 base from J, with 14 bases between. Germline CDR1 WNHNN, CDR2 SYGVQD (reference sequence). This CDR3 is built from 17 residues. CDR3 sequence reads: CASSEWGADVSNQPQHF. Here the CDR3 DNA reads TGCGCCAGCAGTGAGTGGGGAGCGGACGTGAGCAATCAGCCCCAGCATTTT.

A few counts support this clone. The genes are TRBV3-1 (or the pseudogene TRBV3-2) and TRBJ2-1; D gene unclear. The CDR3 has 14 residues. V was shortened by 5 bases and J by 4 bases, with 12 bases between the two germline ends. CDR1 is LGHDT and CDR2 is YNNKEL in the germline V gene (reference sequence). CDR3 residues: CASSSSPPYNEQFF. The CDR3 DNA reads as TGTGCCAGCAGCTCTTCCCCCCCGTACAATGAGCAGTTCTTC.

V and J are TRBV5-1 and TRBJ2-7; D is perhaps TRBD2 (5 bases). V was pared by 4 bases and J by 2 bases, with 13 bases between. CDR1 SGHRS and CDR2 YFSETQ come from the germline V gene. The CDR3 extends over 14 amino acids. This CDR3 reads CASSGTGVPYEQYF. The CDR3 DNA reads as TGCGCCAGCAGCGGAACCGGGGTACCCTACGAGCAGTACTTC.

The chain links TRBV28 to TRBJ2-2; the match to TRBD2 covers 12 bases. CDR1 is MDHEN and CDR2 is SYDVKM in the germline V gene. After removal of 5 bases from V and 1 base from J, the junction contained 5 bases not matched to a gene. The CDR3 contains 17 residues. CDR3 sequence: CASSVPSGGVNTGELFF. CDR3 DNA sequence: TGTGCCAGCAGTGTACCTAGCGGGGGGGTGAACACCGGGGAGCTGTTTTTT.

The chain carries TRBV15 and TRBJ1-1; D uncertain. There are 15 residues in the CDR3. Trimming removed 2 bases at V and 6 bases at J, with 16 bases between. CDR1 LNHNV and CDR2 YYDKDF come from the germline V gene (reference sequence). The CDR3 region has the DNA TGTGCCACCAGCAGATGGGTGGGCCTGTGGGCTGAAGCTTTCTTT. Amino acid sequence: CATSRWVGLWAEAFF.

The rearrangement links TRBV6-4 to TRBJ1-2, with 11 bases aligning to TRBD1. V was clipped by 6 bases and J by 5 bases; unmatched bases: 11. The germline V gene encodes CDR1 MRHNA and CDR2 SNTAGT. The CDR3 is made up of 16 amino acids. CDR3: CASRDTGTGGSYGYTF. The CDR3, as DNA: TGTGCCAGCAGAGATACCGGGACAGGGGGATCGTATGGCTACACCTTC.

This clone appeared a few times. J is TRBJ1-2 and V is TRBV19; 8 bases fit TRBD1. CDR1 and CDR2 (germline): LNHDA, SQIVND (reference sequence). The CDR3 is 15 amino acids. With V trimmed by 5 bases and J by 5 bases, 10 bases remained unmatched. This CDR3 reads CASSVRRTGQYGYTF. The CDR3 DNA reads as TGTGCCAGTAGTGTCCGGCGGACAGGGCAATATGGCTACACCTTC. Filled out from reference TRBV19 and TRBJ1-2, the complete variable domain reads DGGITQSPKYLFRKEGQNVTLSCEQNLNHDAMYWYRQDPGQGLRLIYYSQIVNDFQKGDIAEGYSVSREKKESFPLTVTSAQKNPTAFYLCASSVRRTGQYGYTFGSGTRLTVV.

The V and J genes are TRBV7-9 and TRBJ2-2; D perhaps matches TRBD1 (5 bases). Germline lookup yields CDR1 SEHNR and CDR2 FQNEAQ (reference sequence). This CDR3 comprises 15 residues. V lost 2 bases and J 1 base, leaving 8 bases between the germline ends. CDR3 DNA sequence: TGTGCCAGCAGCTTATTCCAGGGGAACACCGGGGAGCTGTTTTTT. Amino acids: CASSLFQGNTGELFF.

This chain connects TRBV19 to TRBJ2-1; D may be TRBD2 (6 bases). Trimming left V 6 bases short and J 2 bases short, with 11 bases between. The CDR3 is 14 amino acids. Germline V gene data show CDR1 as LNHDA and CDR2 as SQIVND (reference sequence). The CDR3 loop is CASRGGATYNEQFF. The CDR3 bases are TGTGCCAGTAGAGGCGGGGCCACCTACAATGAGCAGTTCTTC.